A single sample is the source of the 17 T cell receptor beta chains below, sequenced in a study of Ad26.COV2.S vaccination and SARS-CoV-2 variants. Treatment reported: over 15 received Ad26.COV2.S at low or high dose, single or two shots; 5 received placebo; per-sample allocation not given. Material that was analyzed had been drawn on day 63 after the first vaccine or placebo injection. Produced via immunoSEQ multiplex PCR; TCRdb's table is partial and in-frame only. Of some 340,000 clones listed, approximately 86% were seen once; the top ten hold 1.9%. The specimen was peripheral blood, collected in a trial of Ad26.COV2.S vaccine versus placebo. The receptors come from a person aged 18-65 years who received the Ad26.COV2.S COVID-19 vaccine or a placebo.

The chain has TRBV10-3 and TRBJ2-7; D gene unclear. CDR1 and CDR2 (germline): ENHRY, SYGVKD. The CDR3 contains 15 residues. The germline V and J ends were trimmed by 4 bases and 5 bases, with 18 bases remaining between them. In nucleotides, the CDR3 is TGTGCCATCAGTGTTGGGCAGGCTCTTCGCGACGAGCAGTACTTC. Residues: CAISVGQALRDEQYF.

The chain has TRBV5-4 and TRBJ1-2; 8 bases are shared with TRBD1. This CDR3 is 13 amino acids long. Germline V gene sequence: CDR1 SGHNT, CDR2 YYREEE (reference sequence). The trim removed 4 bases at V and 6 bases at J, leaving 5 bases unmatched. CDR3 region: CASSPGQEDGYTF. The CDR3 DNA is TGTGCCAGCAGCCCGGGACAGGAAGATGGCTACACCTTC.

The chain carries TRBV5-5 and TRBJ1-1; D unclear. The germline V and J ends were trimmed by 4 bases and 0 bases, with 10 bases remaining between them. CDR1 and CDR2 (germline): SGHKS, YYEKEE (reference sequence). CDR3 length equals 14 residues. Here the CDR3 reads CASSRWNLNTEAFF. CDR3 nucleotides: TGTGCCAGCAGCCGGTGGAATTTGAACACTGAAGCTTTCTTT.

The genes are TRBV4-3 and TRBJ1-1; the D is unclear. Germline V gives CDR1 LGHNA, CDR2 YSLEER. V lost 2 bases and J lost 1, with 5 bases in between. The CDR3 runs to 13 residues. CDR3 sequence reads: CASSQLTNTEAFF. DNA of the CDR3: TGCGCCAGCAGCCAATTGACGAACACTGAAGCTTTCTTT.

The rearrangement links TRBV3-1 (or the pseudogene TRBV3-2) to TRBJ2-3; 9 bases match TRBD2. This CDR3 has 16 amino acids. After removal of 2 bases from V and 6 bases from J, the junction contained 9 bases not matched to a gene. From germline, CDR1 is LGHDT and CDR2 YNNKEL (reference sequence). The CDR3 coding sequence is TGTGCCAGCAGCCAAAGGACTAGCGCCGCCGCGGATACGCAGTATTTT. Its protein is CASSQRTSAAADTQYF.

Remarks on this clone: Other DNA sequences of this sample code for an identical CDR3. In DNA, the CDR3 is TGTGCCAGCAGTTACGCGTACGAGCAGTACTTC. Protein: CASSYAYEQYF. This rearrangement joins TRBV6-2 or TRBV6-3 to TRBJ2-7; D remains unclear. Trimming stripped 2 bases from V and 4 bases from J, with 3 bases between. The CDR3 is made up of 11 amino acids. Germline values: CDR1 MNHEY, CDR2 SVGEGT.

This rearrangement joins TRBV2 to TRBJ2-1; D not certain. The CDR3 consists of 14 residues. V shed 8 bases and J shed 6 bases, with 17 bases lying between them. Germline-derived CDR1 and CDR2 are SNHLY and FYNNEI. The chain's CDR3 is CASDFDAKSNEQFF. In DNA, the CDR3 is TGTGCCAGCGACTTCGACGCGAAGTCCAATGAGCAGTTCTTC.

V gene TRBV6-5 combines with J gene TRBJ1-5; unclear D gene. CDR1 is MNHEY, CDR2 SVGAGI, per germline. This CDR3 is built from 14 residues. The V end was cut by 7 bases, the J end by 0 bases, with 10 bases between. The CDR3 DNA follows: TGTGCCAGCAAGGCGCTCAATAGCAATCAGCCCCAGCATTTT. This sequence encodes CASKALNSNQPQHF.

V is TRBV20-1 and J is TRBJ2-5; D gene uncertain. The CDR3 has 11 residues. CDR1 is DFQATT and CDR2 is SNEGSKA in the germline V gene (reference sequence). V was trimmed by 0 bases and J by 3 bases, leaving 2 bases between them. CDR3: CSARDKETQYF. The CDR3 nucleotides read TGCAGTGCTAGAGACAAAGAGACCCAGTACTTC.

Here the CDR3 reads CASSLEGGSSYNEQFF. The CDR3 nucleotides read TGCGCCAGCAGCTTGGAGGGGGGGAGCTCCTACAATGAGCAGTTCTTC. This chain uses TRBV5-1 with TRBJ2-1, with D possibly being TRBD2 (7 bases). V dropped 0 bases and J dropped 0 bases, with 10 bases sitting between them. The germline V gene has CDR1 SGHRS and CDR2 YFSETQ. There are 16 residues in the CDR3.

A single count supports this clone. The CDR3 DNA reads TGTGCCAGCAGCGAGGGGCCGGGACAGGGTTACGAGCAGTACTTC. Its protein product is CASSEGPGQGYEQYF. The chain uses TRBV9 and TRBJ2-7; 9 bases agree with TRBD1. This CDR3 has 15 amino acids. After removal of 3 bases from V and 4 bases from J, the junction contained 8 bases not matched to a gene. CDR1 is SGDLS, CDR2 YYNGEE, per germline.

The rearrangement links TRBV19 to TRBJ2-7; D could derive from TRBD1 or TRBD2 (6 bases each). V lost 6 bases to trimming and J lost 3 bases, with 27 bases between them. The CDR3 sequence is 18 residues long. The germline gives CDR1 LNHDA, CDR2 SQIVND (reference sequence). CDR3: CASSGQKGFGGPDYEQYF. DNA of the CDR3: TGTGCCAGTAGCGGACAAAAGGGATTCGGGGGCCCCGACTACGAGCAGTACTTC.

DNA of the CDR3: TGTGCCAGCAGCCCAAGACAGACCATGGGCACTGAAGCTTTCTTT. Protein product: CASSPRQTMGTEAFF. The V gene is TRBV7-2, the J gene TRBJ1-1; a weak D match, TRBD1 (5 bases). Germline assignment: CDR1 SGHTA and CDR2 FQGNSA. Trimming took 5 bases from V and 4 from J, leaving 17 bases between them. The CDR3 runs to 15 residues.

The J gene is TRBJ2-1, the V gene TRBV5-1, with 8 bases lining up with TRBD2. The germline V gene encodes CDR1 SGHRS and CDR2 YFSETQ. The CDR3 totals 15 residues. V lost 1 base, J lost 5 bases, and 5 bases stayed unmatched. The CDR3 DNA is TGCGCCAGCAGCTTGAGGCGGGGGGTTAACAATGAGCAGTTCTTC. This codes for CASSLRRGVNNEQFF.

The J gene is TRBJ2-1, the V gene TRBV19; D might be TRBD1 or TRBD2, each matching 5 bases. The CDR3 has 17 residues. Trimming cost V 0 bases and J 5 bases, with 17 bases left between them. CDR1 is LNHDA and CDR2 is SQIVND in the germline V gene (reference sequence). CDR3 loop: CASSIDLGVLGHNEQFF. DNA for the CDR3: TGTGCCAGTAGTATAGATCTGGGGGTATTGGGTCACAATGAGCAGTTCTTC.

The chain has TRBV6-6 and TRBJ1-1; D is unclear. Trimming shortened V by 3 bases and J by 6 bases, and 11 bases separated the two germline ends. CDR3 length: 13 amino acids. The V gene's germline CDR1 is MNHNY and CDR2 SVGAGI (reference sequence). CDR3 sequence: CASSYSGLPEAFF. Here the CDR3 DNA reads TGTGCCAGCAGTTATTCAGGCCTCCCTGAAGCTTTCTTT.

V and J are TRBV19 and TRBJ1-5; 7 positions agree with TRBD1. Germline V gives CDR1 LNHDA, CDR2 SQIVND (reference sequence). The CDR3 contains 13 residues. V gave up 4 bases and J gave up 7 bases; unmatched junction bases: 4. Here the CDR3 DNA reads TGTGCCAGTAGTAGGGGCAGGGGGCAGCCCCAGCATTTT. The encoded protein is CASSRGRGQPQHF.